This T cell receptor (beta chain) was sequenced in a study of T-cell memory formation after mild COVID-19. Study background: The TCR clusters were mostly specific to one donor. Broader study findings: Pre-infection memory held some responding clones, suggesting pre-existing cross-reactive T cells responded.

TCR alpha and TCR beta cDNA libraries carrying sample barcodes and UMIs came from 5'RACE with constant-segment primers. From the 5' RACE reads, TCRdb called clonotypes with MiXCR, one entry per CDR3 protein. The repertoire holds 450,000 to 650,000 distinct CDR3 sequences, with about 22% as singletons. This clonotype was found a few times. Its antigen is still unknown. This CDR3 spans 17 amino acids. V was pared by 5 bases and J by 5 bases, with 14 bases of the junction left unmatched. In germline, CDR1 is DFQATT, CDR2 SNEGSKA (reference sequence). Sequenced sample: PBMCs or a T cell subset sorted from them (not recorded which). The genes are TRBV20-1 and TRBJ2-7, with TRBD2 matching 14 bases. The TCR comes from an adult woman who had mild COVID-19 (a few samples of this study predate the infection). Cell type and time point are not known. The CDR3 DNA follows: TGCAGTGCTCCAATTTCCAGGACTAGCGGGAGGATCAACGAGCAGTACTTC. Translated: CSAPISRTSGRINEQYF.